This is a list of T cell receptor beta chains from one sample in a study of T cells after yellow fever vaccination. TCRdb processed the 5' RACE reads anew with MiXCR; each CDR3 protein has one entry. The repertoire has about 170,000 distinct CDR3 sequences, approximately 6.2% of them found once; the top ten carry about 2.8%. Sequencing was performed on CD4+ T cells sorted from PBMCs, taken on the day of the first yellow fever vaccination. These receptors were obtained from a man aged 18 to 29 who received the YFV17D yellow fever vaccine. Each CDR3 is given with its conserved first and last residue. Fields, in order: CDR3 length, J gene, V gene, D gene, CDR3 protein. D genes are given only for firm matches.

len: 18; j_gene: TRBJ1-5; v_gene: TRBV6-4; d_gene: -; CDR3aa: CTFSLADRDSVGHQPQHF
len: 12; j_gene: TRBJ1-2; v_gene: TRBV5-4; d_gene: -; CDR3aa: CASSSDYYGYTF
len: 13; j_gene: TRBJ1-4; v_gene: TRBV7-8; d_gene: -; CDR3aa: CASRPGINEKLFF
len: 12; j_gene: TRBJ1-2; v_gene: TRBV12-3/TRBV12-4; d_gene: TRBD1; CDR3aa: CASTPGGGGYTF
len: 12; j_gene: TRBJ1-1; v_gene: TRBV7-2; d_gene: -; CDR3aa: CASRGGNTEAFF
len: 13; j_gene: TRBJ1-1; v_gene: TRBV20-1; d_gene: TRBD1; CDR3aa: CSARWTGWTEAFF
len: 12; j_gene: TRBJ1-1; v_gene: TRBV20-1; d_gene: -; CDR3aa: CSASERGTEAFF
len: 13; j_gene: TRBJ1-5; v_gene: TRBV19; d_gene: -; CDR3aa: CASSPYSNQPQHF
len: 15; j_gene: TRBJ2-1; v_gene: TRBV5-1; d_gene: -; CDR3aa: CASSLANGRDNEQFF
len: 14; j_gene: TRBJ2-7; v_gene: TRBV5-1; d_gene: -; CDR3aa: CASKEDNLSYEQYF
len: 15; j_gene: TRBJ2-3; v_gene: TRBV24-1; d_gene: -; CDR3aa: CATSDPGTVTDTQYF
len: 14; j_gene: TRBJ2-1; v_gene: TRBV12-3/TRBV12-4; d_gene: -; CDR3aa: CASSFYGTYNEQFF
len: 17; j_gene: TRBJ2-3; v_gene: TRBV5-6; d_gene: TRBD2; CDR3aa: CASSLAASGASTDTQYF